This T cell receptor (beta chain) appears in the sequencing data of a study of patients and donors after allogeneic stem cell transplantation (dated by TCRdb to 2019 to 2021). The library came from RT-PCR. Reads for this sample came from a NextSeq 550. TCRdb itself trimmed the public reads at Q25 with fastp, ran MiXCR and retained productive beta chains. Records with the same CDR3 protein are collapsed into one entry carrying the most frequent genes and DNA. This sample is represented by some 880,000 distinct CDR3 sequences; more than 15% of them were singletons. The biggest ten clones account for roughly 6% of the sample. Note on this clonotype: Its antigen is still unknown. This could be a read error, since a much larger clone is one nucleotide away.

The CDR3 holds 15 amino acids from the cysteine to the phenylalanine. The entry retains the CDR3 DNA only, 45 bases that are in frame from base 1. Based on the germline V gene (reference sequence), the CDR1 and CDR2 sequences are DFQATT and SNEGSKA. The germline V and J ends show losses of 0 bases and 5 bases respectively, and no gene match explains 5 bases of the junction. The source of this sequence is a human donor who was either an allogeneic HSCT recipient or a stem cell or donor lymphocyte infusion donor (not recorded which). It is not recorded whose cells these are; they may come from a transplant donor. Specimen: blood, either unsorted or a sorted T cell fraction (not recorded which). The chain is encoded by TRBV20-1 joined to TRBJ2-5; the junction holds 11 bases that match TRBD2. The CDR3 in this case is CSARETSGRWETQYF. The bases read TGCAGTGCTAGAGAAACTAGCGGGAGATGGGAGACCCAGTACTTC.